What follows is one T cell receptor beta chain and its context. The sample is drawn from a study of blood T cell repertoires in COVID-19. Study-wide background: The origin of the acute and convalescent COVID-19 samples was the United States, Italy and Spain. T cells, B-cell-depleted T cells, or PBMCs supplied cDNA or gDNA.

V shed 6 bases and J 7 bases; nucleotides not matched to a gene: 6. CDR3 length: 14 residues. Germline V gene lookup returns CDR1 SNHLY and CDR2 FYNNEI. Per the authors' pipeline: Estimates of nucleated cell counts were drawn from the amplification of reference gene primers. Generated by immunoSEQ multiplex PCR, the TCRdb table keeps only in-frame clones and is missing some. The V and J calls and clone size were taken over from that table, and D and trimming were inferred from the DNA. The top ten hold about 10% of the sample, which has some 99,000 clones, over 70% seen once. V gene TRBV2 combines with J gene TRBJ2-1; 10 bases agree with TRBD1. The specimen was peripheral blood. This TCR derives from a woman over 75 with acute or convalescent COVID-19. The CDR3 bases are TGTGCCAGCAGGTCGGGACAGGGGTCGAATGAGCAGTTCTTC. It translates to CASRSGQGSNEQFF.